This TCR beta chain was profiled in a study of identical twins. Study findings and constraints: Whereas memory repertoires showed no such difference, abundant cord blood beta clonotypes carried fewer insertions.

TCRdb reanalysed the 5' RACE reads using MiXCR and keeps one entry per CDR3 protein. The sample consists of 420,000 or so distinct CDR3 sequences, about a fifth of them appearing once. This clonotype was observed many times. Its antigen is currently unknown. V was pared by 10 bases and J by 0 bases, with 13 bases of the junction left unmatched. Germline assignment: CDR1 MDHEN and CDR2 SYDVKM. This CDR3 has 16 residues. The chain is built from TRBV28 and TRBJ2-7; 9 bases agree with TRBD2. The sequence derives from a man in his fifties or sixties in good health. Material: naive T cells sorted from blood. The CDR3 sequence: CATDTGTSSNSYEQYF. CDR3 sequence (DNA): TGTGCCACCGATACCGGGACTAGCAGTAACTCCTACGAGCAGTACTTC.